Below, 6 T cell receptor beta chains from the same sample are listed, as sequenced in a study of shared clonotypes between healthy human individuals. TCRdb keeps only in-frame clones here, not all; method: immunoSEQ multiplex PCR. The data hold approximately 2.1 million clones, with approximately 95% observed a single time. Sequencing was carried out using naive CD4+ T cells from PBMCs. Subset described: CD45RA+ positively selected. Source of these receptors: a man aged 18 to 29 in good health. Some clones in this sample may be carry-over from other donors' samples.

This rearrangement joins TRBV7-2 to TRBJ2-5, with D perhaps matching TRBD1 (6 bases). V lost 2 bases, J lost 2 bases, and 9 bases lay in between. CDR1 is SGHTA and CDR2 is FQGNSA in the germline V gene. This CDR3 is built from 14 residues. For the CDR3, the DNA is TGTGCCAGCAGCTTATTCGGACAGCAAGAGACCCAGTACTTC. It is translated as CASSLFGQQETQYF.

The sample holds one count of this clone. V is TRBV6-9 and J is TRBJ2-2, with TRBD1 identical over 8 bases. The CDR3 spans 15 residues. The J segment lost 6 bases and the V segment lost 8 bases, leaving 11 bases of the junction unmatched. CDR1 and CDR2 from the germline V gene are MNHGY and SVAAGI. The CDR3 is CASAYRQGKSGELFF. The CDR3 DNA follows: TGTGCCAGCGCATACCGACAGGGGAAGTCCGGGGAGCTGTTTTTT.

The J gene is TRBJ1-3, the V gene TRBV4-1; D is unclear. CDR1 and CDR2 (germline): MGHRA, YSYEKL. The CDR3 contains 14 residues. V was clipped by 3 bases and J by 5 bases, with 11 bases between them. For the CDR3, the DNA is TGCGCCAGCAGCCACCCCCCGGTCCGAAACACCATATATTTT. It is translated as CASSHPPVRNTIYF.

The CDR3 DNA reads TGTGCCAGCAGCCCTACCCCGGGACAGGGGTACGAGCAGTACTTC. Residues: CASSPTPGQGYEQYF. V usage is TRBV7-3 and J usage is TRBJ2-7, with TRBD1 matching over 10 bases. The CDR3 totals 15 residues. Trimming took 5 bases from V and 4 from J; bases not matched to a gene: 8. The germline gives CDR1 SGHTA, CDR2 FQGTGA.

The chain combines TRBV29-1 with TRBJ2-3; 7 nucleotides agree with TRBD1. This CDR3 contains 13 residues. Trimming took 5 bases from V and 6 from J; bases not matched to a gene: 8. Per germline, CDR1 SQVTM and CDR2 ANQGSEA. CDR3 bases: TGCAGCGTTTATACAGGGGCTCTGGATACGCAGTATTTT. It yields the protein CSVYTGALDTQYF.

This chain connects TRBV2 to TRBJ2-7; D is unclear. CDR1 and CDR2 (germline): SNHLY, FYNNEI. The CDR3 is 14 residues long. Trimming removed 3 bases at V and 4 bases at J, with 13 bases between. CDR3 protein: CASSEGRKRYEQYF. The CDR3 DNA is TGTGCCAGCAGTGAGGGCCGCAAAAGGTACGAGCAGTACTTC.